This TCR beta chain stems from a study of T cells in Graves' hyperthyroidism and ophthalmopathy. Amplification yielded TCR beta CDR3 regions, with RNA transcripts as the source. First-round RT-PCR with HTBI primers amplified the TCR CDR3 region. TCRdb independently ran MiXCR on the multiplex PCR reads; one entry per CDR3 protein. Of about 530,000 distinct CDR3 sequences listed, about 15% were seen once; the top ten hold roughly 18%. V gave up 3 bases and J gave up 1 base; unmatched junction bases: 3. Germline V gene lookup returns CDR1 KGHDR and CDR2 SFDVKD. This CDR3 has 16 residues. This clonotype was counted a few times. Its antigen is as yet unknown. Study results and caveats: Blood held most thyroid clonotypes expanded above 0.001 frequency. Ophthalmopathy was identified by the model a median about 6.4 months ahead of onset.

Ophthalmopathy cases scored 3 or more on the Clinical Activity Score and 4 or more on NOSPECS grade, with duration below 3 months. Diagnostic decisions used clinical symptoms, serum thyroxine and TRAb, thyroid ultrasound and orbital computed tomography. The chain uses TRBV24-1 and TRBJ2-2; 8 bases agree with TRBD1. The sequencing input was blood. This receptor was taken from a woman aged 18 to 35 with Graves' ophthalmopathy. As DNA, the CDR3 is TGTGCCACCAGTGATCCCGGACAGGGGAACACCGGGGAGCTGTTTTTT. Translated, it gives CATSDPGQGNTGELFF.